This T cell receptor beta chain is from a study of Tregs in tolerant kidney transplant recipients. Germline trimming cut 4 bases from V and 7 bases from J; bases unmatched to any gene: 8. The CDR3 is 14 residues long. Germline V gene lookup returns CDR1 MGHDK and CDR2 SYGVNS. Clones were read by immunoSEQ multiplex PCR, and TCRdb kept only the in-frame ones, dropping some. The data show 240,000 or so clones, more than 65% seen once. The receptor comes from a human donor in good health. The rearrangement uses TRBV25-1 and TRBJ1-2, with 8 bases that match TRBD1. Specimen: CD4+ T cells from blood. The CDR3 DNA is TGTGCCAGCAGTGTCGCCCAGGGGGCGGGTGGCTACACCTTC. Its protein is CASSVAQGAGGYTF.